This TCR beta chain was captured in a study of cytomegalovirus exposure and HLA in healthy donors. Study observations and caveats: The CMV antigen specificity of a few CMV-associated chains was confirmed through in vitro analysis.

Germline V gene data show CDR1 as SGHRS and CDR2 as YFSETQ. The CDR3 loop spans 12 amino acids. V was cut by 4 bases and J by 5 bases, with 10 bases left in between. 60 Vbeta and 13 Jbeta primers were used in PCR. Under the authors' procedure: The authors later counted roughly 77 million unique TCR beta chains, 8.5 million to 13 million of them shared. This table comes from immunoSEQ multiplex PCR, and its TCRdb copy is limited to in-frame clones, with some not included. D and trimming come from the DNA, and the V and J calls and clone size come from that table. The data show roughly 120,000 clones, with 70% to 75% seen just once and around 4.1% held by the top ten. To note about this clone: The target antigen is unknown.

The source material was PBMCs. The TCR originated in a woman in her thirties or forties in good health and CMV-seronegative. The rearrangement links TRBV5-1 to TRBJ2-7; D may be TRBD2 (6 bases). CDR3 in amino acids: CASSAGLNEQYF. In DNA, the CDR3 is TGCGCCAGCAGCGCGGGACTGAACGAGCAGTACTTC.